These 32 T cell receptor beta chains share one sample of origin, sequenced in a study of T cell responses to AZD1222 COVID-19 vaccine. TCRdb's copy holds only in-frame clones and misses some; the assay was immunoSEQ multiplex PCR. Of tens of thousands of clones in the sample, roughly 84% are singletons; the top ten hold about 25%. This material consisted of peripheral blood, taken on day 0 of AZD1222 vaccination. The receptor source for this set is an adult in good health.

The chain uses TRBV5-1 and TRBJ2-5, with 10 bases aligning to TRBD2. J was trimmed by 5 bases and V by 3 bases; bases with no gene match: 13. The CDR3 is 17 residues long. Germline loops: CDR1 SGHRS, CDR2 YFSETQ. The CDR3 nucleotides are TGCGCCAGCAGCTCAGGGCTAGCGGGGGAAAGAACGGAGACCCAGTACTTC. Translating gives CASSSGLAGERTETQYF.

The gene calls are TRBV5-1 and TRBJ1-3, with D perhaps matching TRBD1 (5 bases). Germline V gene data show CDR1 as SGHRS and CDR2 as YFSETQ. The ends were cut back, 3 bases at V and 7 bases at J, with 14 bases in the middle. This CDR3 contains 14 residues. The CDR3 protein is CASSSGTVDNTIYF. CDR3 nucleotides: TGCGCCAGCAGCTCGGGGACCGTGGACAACACCATATATTTT.

The rearrangement uses TRBV7-9 and TRBJ1-2, with D tentatively TRBD1 (5 bases). CDR3 length: 15 amino acids. The germline gives CDR1 SEHNR, CDR2 FQNEAQ (reference sequence). Trimming removed 4 bases from V and 1 base from J, with 13 bases in between. CDR3 amino acids: CASSSAGAFNYGYTF. CDR3 bases: TGTGCCAGCAGCTCAGCCGGGGCCTTTAACTATGGCTACACCTTC.

V usage is TRBV7-2 and J usage is TRBJ2-7; no firm D call. The CDR3 contains 11 residues. In germline, CDR1 is SGHTA, CDR2 FQGNSA. The germline V and J ends were trimmed by 4 bases and 5 bases, with 6 bases remaining between them. The CDR3 DNA reads as TGTGCCAGCAGCTACCAGAACGAGCAGTACTTC. Protein: CASSYQNEQYF.

J is TRBJ2-7 and V is TRBV20-1; no firm D call. The CDR3 runs to 13 residues. V lost 3 bases and J 5 bases, leaving 14 bases between the germline ends. Per germline, CDR1 DFQATT and CDR2 SNEGSKA (reference sequence). The CDR3 loop is CSASRFPPDEQYF. The CDR3 nucleotides read TGCAGTGCTAGTAGGTTCCCCCCGGACGAGCAGTACTTC.

The chain couples TRBV4-2 to TRBJ2-6; D is ambiguous. Germline assignment: CDR1 LGHNA and CDR2 YNFKEQ. The CDR3 consists of 14 residues. The V and J ends lost 4 bases and 5 bases respectively, with 9 bases between them. CDR3 region: CASSPGERANVLTF. The DNA for the CDR3 is TGTGCCAGCAGCCCAGGTGAGAGGGCCAACGTCCTGACTTTC.

By share, this clone counts as hyperexpanded. The CDR3 region has the DNA TGTGCCAGCAGTTGGAACACTGAAGCTTTCTTT. It is translated as CASSWNTEAFF. The gene calls are TRBV12-3 or TRBV12-4 and TRBJ1-1, with D unresolved. Trimming left V 4 bases short and J 1 base short, with 1 base between. This CDR3 region has 11 residues.

This chain links TRBV3-1 (or the pseudogene TRBV3-2) with TRBJ1-2; 9 bases match TRBD1. The CDR3 sequence is 18 residues long. Germline V gene sequence: CDR1 LGHDT, CDR2 YNNKEL (reference sequence). The V gene end was trimmed by 2 bases and the J gene end by 2 bases; junction bases not matched to a gene: 12. The CDR3 region is CASSQKAPDRGGNYGYTF. In DNA form, the CDR3 reads TGTGCCAGCAGCCAAAAAGCGCCGGACAGGGGAGGGAACTATGGCTACACCTTC.

V usage is TRBV30 and J usage is TRBJ1-4; 7 bases match TRBD1. Germline values: CDR1 GTSNPN, CDR2 SVGIG (reference sequence). The CDR3 covers 12 residues. This CDR3 is CAGGQGDEKLFF. The CDR3 DNA is TGTGCGGGGGGGCAGGGGGATGAAAAACTGTTTTTT.

This rearrangement joins TRBV5-1 to TRBJ2-7, with TRBD2 as a possible D gene (7 bases). This CDR3 contains 16 residues. The germline V and J ends were trimmed by 3 bases and 5 bases, with 21 bases remaining between them. The germline gives CDR1 SGHRS, CDR2 YFSETQ. The CDR3 loop is CASSYFLGGRKDEQYF. The CDR3 DNA reads TGCGCCAGCAGCTATTTCCTCGGGGGGCGTAAGGACGAGCAGTACTTC. Supplemented by reference TRBV5-1 and TRBJ2-7, the full variable domain reads KAGVTQTPRYLIKTRGQQVTLSCSPISGHRSVSWYQQTPGQGLQFLFEYFSETQRNKGNFPGRFSGRQFSNSRSEMNVSTLELGDSALYLCASSYFLGGRKDEQYFGPGTRLTVT.

This clone was counted between two and nine times. The chain couples TRBV18 to TRBJ1-1; 9 bases agree with TRBD1. J gave up 8 bases and V 6 bases, and 7 bases lay outside the gene matches. This CDR3 comprises 13 residues. The germline V gene encodes CDR1 KGHSH and CDR2 LQKENI. The DNA for the CDR3 is TGTGCCAGCTCCTTGGACAGGGGAGAAGAAGCTTTCTTT. Protein product: CASSLDRGEEAFF.

The chain carries TRBV27 and TRBJ2-2, with D perhaps TRBD2 (7 bases). The CDR3 contains 15 residues. V was shortened by 7 bases and J by 3 bases, with 15 bases between the two germline ends. The germline CDR1 and CDR2 sequences are MNHEY and SMNVEV (reference sequence). The DNA of the CDR3 is TGTGCCAGCAACGGGGGGCAGGCTGACACCGGGGAGCTGTTTTTT. Residues: CASNGGQADTGELFF.

V and J are TRBV6-5 and TRBJ1-6, with TRBD1 matching over 8 bases. Germline lookup yields CDR1 MNHEY and CDR2 SVGAGI. This CDR3 comprises 15 residues. With 2 bases clipped from V and 9 bases from J, the junction kept 6 bases outside the gene matches. In DNA form, the CDR3 reads TGTGCCAGCAGTTACCGAGGACAGGGTGTTTCACCCCTCCACTTT. It is translated as CASSYRGQGVSPLHF.

The rearrangement joins TRBV10-3 to TRBJ1-5; D gene unclear. The V end was cut by 10 bases, the J end by 4 bases, with 20 bases between. Germline CDR1 reads ENHRY; CDR2 reads SYGVKD. The CDR3 loop spans 15 amino acids. The CDR3: CATEIGRGTNQPQHF. The CDR3 DNA reads as TGTGCCACGGAAATTGGGCGGGGAACAAATCAGCCCCAGCATTTT.

The genes are TRBV12-3 or TRBV12-4 and TRBJ2-1; 7 nucleotides line up with TRBD1. Trimming took 1 base from V and 10 from J; bases not matched to a gene: 4. The CDR3 totals 13 residues. CDR3 bases: TGTGCCAGCAGTTTAGAGGGGGCTAGCGAGCAGTTCTTC. Translated, it gives CASSLEGASEQFF.

This chain connects TRBV12-5 to TRBJ2-3; D is uncertain. Germline V gives CDR1 LGHNT, CDR2 FRNRAP. The CDR3 extends over 16 amino acids. V was shortened by 3 bases and J by 2 bases, with 15 bases between the two germline ends. CDR3 DNA: TGTGCTAGTGGTTTCGGGCCTTTTGCTCCCACAGATACGCAGTATTTT. It translates to CASGFGPFAPTDTQYF.

The CDR3 DNA follows: TGTGCCAGCAGCTCAATCACCCGGGACAGGGGTAATGGCTACACCTTC. This encodes CASSSITRDRGNGYTF. The chain links TRBV11-2 to TRBJ1-2, with TRBD1 matching 10 bases. V gave up 4 bases and J gave up 6 bases; unmatched junction bases: 11. This CDR3 comprises 16 residues. The germline CDR1 and CDR2 sequences are SGHAT and FQNNGV.

The chain links TRBV2 to TRBJ1-2; D is ambiguous. V lost 7 bases and J 3 bases, leaving 9 bases between the germline ends. Germline CDR1 and CDR2: SNHLY and FYNNEI. CDR3 length: 12 amino acids. CDR3 loop: CASKVQDYGYTF. Written as DNA, the CDR3 is TGTGCCAGCAAGGTCCAAGACTATGGCTACACCTTC.

This clone was seen only once. V is TRBV28 and J is TRBJ1-2; D may be TRBD1 (6 bases). The CDR3 is 17 residues long. With 2 bases removed from V and 5 bases from J, the gap between germline ends came to 21 bases. Germline V gene data show CDR1 as MDHEN and CDR2 as SYDVKM. The CDR3, as DNA: TGTGCCAGCAGTTTAGAAAGCCCCGGGGGGGCTTGGTATGGCTACACCTTC. Its protein is CASSLESPGGAWYGYTF.

This sequence joins TRBV5-1 and TRBJ2-1, with D perhaps assigned TRBD1 or TRBD2 (5 bases each). CDR1 and CDR2 from the germline V gene are SGHRS and YFSETQ. Trimming took 0 bases from V and 7 from J, leaving 11 bases between them. This CDR3 is 14 amino acids long. The CDR3 nucleotides read TGCGCCAGCAGCTTGGGGGGCAGGGAGAATGAGCAGTTCTTC. It is translated as CASSLGGRENEQFF.

This clone appeared a few times. The rearrangement uses TRBV19 and TRBJ2-1; the D gene is possibly TRBD1 (6 bases). The CDR3 sequence is 13 residues long. Germline V CDR1 and CDR2: LNHDA, SQIVND (reference sequence). The V and J ends lost 9 bases and 5 bases respectively, with 14 bases between them. The CDR3 is CASTGLSHNEQFF. In DNA form, the CDR3 reads TGTGCCAGCACAGGGCTTTCCCACAATGAGCAGTTCTTC.

The gene calls are TRBV7-8 and TRBJ2-4; 7 bases agree with TRBD1. V was pared by 1 base and J by 5 bases, with 2 bases of the junction left unmatched. Germline V gene data show CDR1 as SGHVS and CDR2 as FQNEAQ. The CDR3 length is 14 residues. The CDR3 reads CASSLGTGENIQYF. CDR3 coding DNA: TGTGCCAGCAGCTTAGGTACAGGGGAAAACATTCAGTACTTC.

CDR3 sequence reads: CASSQQTGSVGGYTF. CDR3 DNA: TGTGCCAGCAGCCAACAGACAGGGAGTGTTGGTGGCTACACCTTC. This chain joins TRBV7-8 and TRBJ1-2; TRBD1 matches 7 bases. Germline lookup yields CDR1 SGHVS and CDR2 FQNEAQ. V gave up 5 bases and J gave up 7 bases; unmatched junction bases: 13. This CDR3 is 15 amino acids long.

The genes are TRBV5-5 and TRBJ1-5, with 8 bases identical to TRBD1. The germline gives CDR1 SGHKS, CDR2 YYEKEE (reference sequence). V was pared by 2 bases and J by 0 bases, with 4 bases of the junction left unmatched. This CDR3 has 16 amino acids. The DNA of the CDR3 is TGTGCCAGCAGCTTTGGGACAGGCAATAGCAATCAGCCCCAGCATTTT. Translation: CASSFGTGNSNQPQHF.

This chain uses TRBV15 with TRBJ1-2; D remains ambiguous. Trimming left V 0 bases short and J 4 bases short, with 12 bases between. The CDR3 has 15 amino acids. The germline gives CDR1 LNHNV, CDR2 YYDKDF (reference sequence). CDR3 region: CATSRDALGSYGYTF. The CDR3 DNA sequence: TGTGCCACCAGCAGAGATGCATTGGGTAGCTATGGCTACACCTTC.

J is TRBJ1-2 and V is TRBV19; 8 positions agree with TRBD1. The CDR3 contains 14 residues. The junction had 10 bases not matched to a gene; V was cut back by 6 bases and J by 7 bases. Germline CDR1 and CDR2: LNHDA and SQIVND (reference sequence). CDR3 bases: TGTGCCAGTAGGACGGACAGGGTTGTCGGTGGCTACACCTTC. It codes for CASRTDRVVGGYTF.

The chain uses TRBV11-1 and TRBJ2-3; 14 nucleotides line up with TRBD2. The J segment lost 5 bases and the V segment lost 5 bases, leaving 6 bases of the junction unmatched. CDR3 length equals 16 residues. Germline V gene lookup returns CDR1 SGHAT and CDR2 FQDESV (reference sequence). CDR3 in DNA: TGTGCCAGCAGCCTGGGACTAGCGGGGGTAGGAGATACGCAGTATTTT. Translated, it gives CASSLGLAGVGDTQYF.

The genes are TRBV30 and TRBJ1-1; D gene uncertain. The CDR3 has 12 residues. Looked up from germline, CDR1 is GTSNPN and CDR2 is SVGIG (reference sequence). Between the trimmed V and J ends, which lost 5 bases and 1 base, there was a span of 8 bases. CDR3 amino acids: CAWFTTNTEAFF. CDR3 in DNA: TGTGCCTGGTTCACCACGAACACTGAAGCTTTCTTT.

The chain uses TRBV7-9 and TRBJ2-1; D is unresolved. The CDR3 consists of 14 residues. Between the trimmed V and J ends, which lost 0 bases and 4 bases, there was a span of 7 bases. Germline CDR1 is SEHNR and CDR2 is FQNEAQ (reference sequence). The CDR3 spells CASSLAAGYNEQFF. DNA for the CDR3: TGTGCCAGCAGCTTAGCAGCCGGGTACAATGAGCAGTTCTTC.

The rearrangement uses TRBV18 and TRBJ1-6; D is perhaps TRBD1 (6 bases). V was pared by 5 bases and J by 7 bases, with 15 bases between. Per germline, CDR1 KGHSH and CDR2 LQKENI. The CDR3 contains 15 residues. CDR3 in amino acids: CASSTIGTSNSPLHF. The CDR3 nucleotides are TGTGCCAGCTCAACCATAGGGACAAGCAATTCACCCCTCCACTTT.

The J gene is TRBJ1-6, the V gene TRBV12-5; D is possibly TRBD1 (5 bases). V lost 6 bases and J 7 bases, leaving 19 bases between the germline ends. The CDR3 loop spans 16 amino acids. CDR1 is LGHNT and CDR2 is FRNRAP in the germline V gene. The CDR3 region is CASGSGQLNGNSPLHF. The CDR3 DNA sequence: TGTGCTAGTGGCTCGGGGCAGCTGAATGGGAATTCACCCCTCCACTTT.

This clone was seen a handful of times. The rearrangement links TRBV28 to TRBJ2-1; TRBD2 aligns across 9 bases. Germline V gene sequence: CDR1 MDHEN, CDR2 SYDVKM. J lost 6 bases, V lost 5 bases, and 8 bases had no gene match. The CDR3 covers 15 residues. In nucleotides, the CDR3 is TGTGCCAGCAGTAGCGGGGGGTTTATGGGCAATGAGCAGTTCTTC. Protein sequence: CASSSGGFMGNEQFF.